The T cell receptor beta chain under discussion was sequenced for a study of T cells in Graves' hyperthyroidism and ophthalmopathy. Turning to the study itself: Any treatment followed the collection of peripheral blood at initial diagnosis.

Broader study findings: Within blood appeared most thyroid clonotypes that had expanded above 0.001.

No progression to ophthalmopathy during 18 months of follow-up defined stable disease. Together with thyroid ultrasound, orbital computed tomography, serum thyroxine and TRAb, clinical symptoms were used for diagnoses. The CDR3 is made up of 16 amino acids. The V end was cut by 1 base, the J end by 3 bases, with 14 bases between. The germline V gene encodes CDR1 SGHVS and CDR2 FQNEAQ. Regarding this clonotype: What it binds is unknown.

Amplification targeted TCR beta CDR3 regions from RNA transcripts. First-round RT-PCR of the TCR CDR3 relied on the HTBI primer set. TCRdb analysed the multiplex PCR reads with MiXCR anew, one entry per CDR3 protein. The data contain about 700,000 distinct CDR3 sequences, about 15% of them singletons. The sample comprised blood. This receptor was identified in a woman aged 18-29 years with Graves' hyperthyroidism. V and J are TRBV7-8 and TRBJ2-3; D is perhaps TRBD2 (6 bases). CDR3 region: CASSLVSGARTDTQYF. CDR3 coding DNA: TGTGCCAGCAGCTTAGTTTCGGGAGCAAGGACAGATACGCAGTATTTT.